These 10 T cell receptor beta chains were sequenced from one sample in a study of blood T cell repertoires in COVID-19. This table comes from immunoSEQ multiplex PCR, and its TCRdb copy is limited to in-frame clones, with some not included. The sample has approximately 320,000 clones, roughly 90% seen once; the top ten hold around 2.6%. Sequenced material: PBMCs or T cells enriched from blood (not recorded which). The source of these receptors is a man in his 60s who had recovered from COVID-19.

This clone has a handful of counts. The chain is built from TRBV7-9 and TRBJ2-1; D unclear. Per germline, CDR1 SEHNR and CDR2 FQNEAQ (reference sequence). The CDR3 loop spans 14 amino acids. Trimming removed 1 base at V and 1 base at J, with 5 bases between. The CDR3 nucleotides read TGTGCCAGCAGCTTAGACGGTTCCTACAATGAGCAGTTCTTC. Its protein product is CASSLDGSYNEQFF. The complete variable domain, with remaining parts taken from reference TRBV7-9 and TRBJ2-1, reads DTGVSQNPRHKITKRGQNVTFRCDPISEHNRLYWYRQTLGQGPEFLTYFQNEAQLEKSRLLSDRFSAERPKGSFSTLEIQRTEQGDSAMYLCASSLDGSYNEQFFGPGTRLTVL.

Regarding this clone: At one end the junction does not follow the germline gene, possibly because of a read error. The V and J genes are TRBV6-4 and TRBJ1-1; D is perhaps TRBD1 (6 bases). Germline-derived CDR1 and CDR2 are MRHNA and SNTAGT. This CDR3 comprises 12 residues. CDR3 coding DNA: TGTGCCAGCAGTGACCCCCGGGAGGGACAAGTCTTT. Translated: CASSDPREGQVF.

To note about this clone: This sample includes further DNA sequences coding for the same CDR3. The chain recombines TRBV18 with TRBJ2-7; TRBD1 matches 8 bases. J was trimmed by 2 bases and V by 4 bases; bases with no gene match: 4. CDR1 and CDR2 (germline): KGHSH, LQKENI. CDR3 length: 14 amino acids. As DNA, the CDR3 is TGTGCCAGCTCACGGCAGGGGGCAGCCTACGAGCAGTACTTC. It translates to CASSRQGAAYEQYF.

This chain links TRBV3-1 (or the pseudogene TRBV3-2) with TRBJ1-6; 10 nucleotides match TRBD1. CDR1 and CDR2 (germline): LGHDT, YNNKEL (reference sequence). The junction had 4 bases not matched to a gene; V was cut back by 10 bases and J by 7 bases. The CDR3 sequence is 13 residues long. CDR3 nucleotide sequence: TGTGCCACTAGACAGGGGGCAAATTCACCCCTCCACTTT. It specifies CATRQGANSPLHF.

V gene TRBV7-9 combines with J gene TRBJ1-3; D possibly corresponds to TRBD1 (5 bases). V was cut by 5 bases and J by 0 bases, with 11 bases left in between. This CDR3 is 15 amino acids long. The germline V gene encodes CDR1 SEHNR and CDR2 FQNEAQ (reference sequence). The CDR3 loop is CASSPRGGSGNTIYF. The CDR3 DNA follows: TGTGCCAGCAGCCCGCGGGGGGGCTCTGGAAACACCATATATTTT.

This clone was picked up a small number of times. Here the CDR3 reads CASSRYSDREMNTEAFF. The CDR3 DNA sequence: TGCGCCAGCAGCCGTTATTCGGACAGGGAAATGAACACTGAAGCTTTCTTT. The chain uses TRBV4-1 and TRBJ1-1, with TRBD1 matching over 8 bases. CDR1 is MGHRA and CDR2 is YSYEKL in the germline V gene. The CDR3 is 17 amino acids. V shed 4 bases and J 0 bases; nucleotides not matched to a gene: 10.

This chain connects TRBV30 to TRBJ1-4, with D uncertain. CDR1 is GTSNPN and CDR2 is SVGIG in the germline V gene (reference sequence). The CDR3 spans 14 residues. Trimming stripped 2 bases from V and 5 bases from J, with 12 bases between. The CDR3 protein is CAWSLGGRNEKLFF. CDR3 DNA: TGTGCCTGGAGTTTAGGAGGAAGGAATGAAAAACTGTTTTTT. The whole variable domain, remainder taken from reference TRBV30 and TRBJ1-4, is SQTIHQWPATLVQPVGSPLSLECTVEGTSNPNLYWYRQAAGRGLQLLFYSVGIGQISSEVPQNLSASRPQDRQFILSSKKLLLSDSGFYLCAWSLGGRNEKLFFGSGTQLSVL.

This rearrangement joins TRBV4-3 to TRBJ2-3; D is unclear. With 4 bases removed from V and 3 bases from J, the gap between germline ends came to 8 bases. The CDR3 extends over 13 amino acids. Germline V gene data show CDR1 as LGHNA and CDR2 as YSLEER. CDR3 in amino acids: CASSPGSTDTQYF. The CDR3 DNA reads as TGCGCCAGCAGCCCTGGCAGTACAGATACGCAGTATTTT.

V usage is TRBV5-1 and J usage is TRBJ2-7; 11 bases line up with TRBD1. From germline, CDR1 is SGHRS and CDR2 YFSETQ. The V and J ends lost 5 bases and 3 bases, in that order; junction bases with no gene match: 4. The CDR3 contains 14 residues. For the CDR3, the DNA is TGCGCCAGCAGTTGGGACAGGGGGGACTACGAGCAGTACTTC. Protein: CASSWDRGDYEQYF.

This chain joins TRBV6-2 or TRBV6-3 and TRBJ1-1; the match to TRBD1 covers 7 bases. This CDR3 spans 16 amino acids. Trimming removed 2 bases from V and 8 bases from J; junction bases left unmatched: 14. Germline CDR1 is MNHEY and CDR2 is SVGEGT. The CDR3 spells CASSYQAGGGINEAFF. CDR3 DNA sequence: TGTGCCAGCAGTTACCAGGCAGGGGGAGGTATAAACGAAGCTTTCTTT.